The clone carrying this T cell receptor (beta chain) was seen ten or more times. From RNA transcripts, TCR beta CDR3 regions were amplified. With the HTBI primer set, the TCR CDR3 went through a first round of RT-PCR. Each CDR3 protein is one row after TCRdb ran MiXCR on the multiplex PCR reads. The sample includes hundreds of thousands of distinct CDR3 sequences, 15% to 20% of them seen just once. With V trimmed by 5 bases and J by 4 bases, 5 bases remained unmatched. The CDR3 is 14 amino acids. CDR1 and CDR2 (germline): MDHEN, SYDVKM. The data originate from a study of T cells in Graves' hyperthyroidism and ophthalmopathy.

This clonotype originated in a man aged 40-50 years with Graves' ophthalmopathy. The sequencing input was blood. The chain has TRBV28 and TRBJ1-2, with 9 bases aligning to TRBD1. CDR3 in amino acids: CASSIQGAFYGYTF. The CDR3 DNA sequence: TGTGCCAGCAGTATACAGGGGGCTTTCTATGGCTACACCTTC.